The present TCR beta chain was sequenced within a study of early T cells in non-severe SARS-CoV-2 infection. Many counts were recorded for this clonotype. TCRdb passed the 5' RACE reads through MiXCR, listing each CDR3 protein once. This table holds tens of thousands of distinct CDR3 sequences, roughly 9% found once. The sequences come from whole blood, collected at baseline. This clonotype was sampled from an adult who was a healthcare worker with PCR-confirmed SARS-CoV-2 infection or an uninfected control (not recorded which).

For the CDR3, the DNA is TGCAGTGCCCCGGATTCACAACCCAATGAGCAGTTCTTC. This translates into CSAPDSQPNEQFF. J is TRBJ2-1 and V is TRBV20-1; D is unresolved. Trimming took 6 bases from V and 6 from J, leaving 15 bases between them. CDR3 length equals 13 residues. The germline V gene encodes CDR1 DFQATT and CDR2 SNEGSKA (reference sequence).